These 12 T cell receptor beta chains were sequenced from one sample in a study of tissue T cells after allogeneic stem cell transplantation (dated by TCRdb to about 2022). In the paper's terms, the time point label means: mouse harvest day 14 after allogeneic transplant. Each mouse graft consisted of 10^7 T-cell-depleted bone marrow cells plus 10^6 splenic CD5+ T cells and was given by tail vein injection. Libraries were made using the immunoSEQ multiplex PCR assay. What TCRdb holds here is the immuneACCESS table cut down to in-frame rearrangements. Part of the clones is not present; checked against another copy, under half of the missing clones reflect an unresolved V gene, and the others are unexplained. The sample table shows thousands of clones, and about 35% are seen once. The ten biggest clones cover roughly 4.9% of the sample. Sequencing was done on a sample of skin. These receptors were taken from a female BALB/c mouse given C57BL/6 T cells with graft-versus-host disease after an allogeneic hematopoietic cell transplant.

This clone is termed medium-sized (0.01 to 0.1%). Germline and genes here are mouse. The read falls 1 residue short of the CDR3 end, and the missing part is taken from the germline J gene. The gene calls are TRBV26 and TRBJ1-4, with D possibly matching TRBD1 (5 bases). V was trimmed by 0 bases and J by 7 bases, leaving 9 bases between them. The CDR3 extends over 14 amino acids. Germline V gene sequence: CDR1 KGHPV, CDR2 FQNQEV (reference sequence). The CDR3 loop reads CASSLSGRGERLFF. The sequenced CDR3 bases are TGTGCCAGCAGTCTGTCAGGGAGGGGCGAAAGATTATTT.

This clone is classed as medium-sized. Any gene name here is a mouse gene name. The sequenced CDR3 bases are TGTGCCAGCAGTCGCGGGGCGCTGGGCGAAAGATTATTT. Encoded protein: CASSRGALGERLF. The whole CDR3 is CASSRGALGERLFF. The gene calls are TRBV26 and TRBJ1-4; possible D gene TRBD1, 5 bases. The read gets to within 1 residue of the CDR3 end, and the germline J gene fills in the rest. Germline values: CDR1 KGHPV, CDR2 FQNQEV (reference sequence). Trimming shortened V by 4 bases and J by 7 bases, and 13 bases separated the two germline ends. This CDR3 is 14 amino acids long.

By share, this clone ranks as medium-sized. Mouse germline and gene names are used. The read halts 1 residue ahead of the CDR3 end, with the missing end drawn from the germline J gene. The genes are TRBV17 and TRBJ2-1, with D perhaps matching TRBD1 (5 bases). Looked up from germline, CDR1 is MNHDT and CDR2 is YYDKIL. Deletions cut 7 bases from V and 10 bases from J, with 8 bases between. This CDR3 spans 10 amino acids. CDR3 in amino acids: CASNRQEQFF. The sequenced CDR3 bases are TGTGCTAGCAATCGACAGGAGCAGTTC. The complete variable domain, with remaining parts taken from reference TRBV17 and TRBJ2-1, reads DTTVKQNPRYKLARVGKPVNLICSQTMNHDTMYWYQKKPNQAPKLLLFYYDKILNREADTFEKFQSSRPNNSFCSLYIGSAGLEYSAMYLCASNRQEQFFGPGTRLTVL.

A remark on this clone: The gene names given are mouse names. Read coverage stops 1 residue before the CDR3 terminus; the germline J gene supplies the remainder. V and J are TRBV3 and TRBJ2-7; the match to TRBD1 covers 8 bases. The V gene end was trimmed by 5 bases and the J gene end by 0 bases; junction bases not matched to a gene: 3. Germline V gene data show CDR1 as SNHLY and CDR2 as FYNGKV (reference sequence). CDR3 length equals 14 residues. The CDR3 DNA, read in part, is TGTGCCAGCAGCCGACAGGGGAGCTCCTATGAACAGTAC. This translates into CASSRQGSSYEQY. The entire CDR3 is CASSRQGSSYEQYF.

A remark on this clone: One end of the junction does not line up with germline, which may come from a read error. Here the gene names and germline are mouse. The CDR3 bases that were read are TGCTCCAGCAGTCAGACAGGAGGCTCCGACTACACC. Translation: CSSSQTGGSDYT. The CDR3, in full, reads CSSSQTGGSDYTF. The chain uses TRBV26 and TRBJ1-2; D is possibly TRBD1 (6 bases). The CDR3 end is not reached by the read, which stops 1 residue before it; the germline J gene fills it in. This CDR3 region has 13 residues. Per germline, CDR1 KGHPV and CDR2 FQNQEV (reference sequence).

By share, this clone counts as medium-sized. The genes are named according to mouse. The sequenced fragment ends 1 residue before the CDR3 boundary, so the rest is inferred from the germline J gene. Other DNA sequences in the sample encode the same CDR3. The V and J genes are TRBV26 and TRBJ1-1; possibly TRBD1 for D (6 bases). Germline CDR1 KGHPV, CDR2 FQNQEV (reference sequence). This CDR3 contains 13 residues. Trimming removed 6 bases at V and 1 base at J, with 9 bases between. The part of the CDR3 DNA that was read is TGTGCCAGCAGCCGGGGACAAAACACAGAAGTCTTC. Translation gives CASSRGQNTEVF. The complete CDR3 reads CASSRGQNTEVFF.

A remark on this clone: Gene names and germline match the mouse. The sequenced fragment ends 1 residue before the CDR3 boundary, so the rest is inferred from the germline J gene. The genes are TRBV23 and TRBJ2-5; TRBD2, as called in the table, went unchecked against the DNA. The germline CDR1 and CDR2 sequences are KGHTA and FQNQQP. This CDR3 comprises 15 residues. The sequenced part of the CDR3 DNA is TGCTCCAGCAGCCTGGGGGGGCGCAACCAAGACACCCAGTAC. It is translated as CSSSLGGRNQDTQY. The full-length CDR3 reads as CSSSLGGRNQDTQYF.

This clone is medium-sized. Gene names and germline match the mouse. Read coverage stops 1 residue before the CDR3 terminus; the germline J gene supplies the remainder. This chain joins TRBV26 and TRBJ1-4; TRBD1 might be the D (5 bases). The germline CDR1 and CDR2 sequences are KGHPV and FQNQEV (reference sequence). Trimming shortened V by 4 bases and J by 0 bases, and 9 bases separated the two germline ends. The CDR3 contains 15 residues. The covered CDR3 bases are TGTGCCAGCAGTCCCCCAGGGCTTTCCAACGAAAGATTATTT. Translation: CASSPPGLSNERLF. The full CDR3 protein is CASSPPGLSNERLFF.

Of note for this clone: These gene names are mouse names. The read halts 1 residue ahead of the CDR3 end, with the missing end drawn from the germline J gene. This specimen includes other DNA sequences encoding the same CDR3. The rearrangement joins TRBV26 to TRBJ1-1; D remains unclear. The V end lost 6 bases, the J end lost 0 bases, and 8 bases lay between the germline ends. This CDR3 has 13 amino acids. The germline gives CDR1 KGHPV, CDR2 FQNQEV (reference sequence). The CDR3 DNA, read in part, is TGTGCCAGCAGCCGACAAGCAAACACAGAAGTCTTC. Translation gives CASSRQANTEVF. The whole CDR3 sequence is CASSRQANTEVFF.

About this clone: These gene names are mouse names. The CDR3 end is not reached by the read, which stops 1 residue before it; the germline J gene fills it in. J is TRBJ2-7 and V is TRBV2, with TRBD2 identical over 10 bases. With V trimmed by 4 bases and J by 0 bases, 6 bases remained unmatched. This CDR3 region has 16 residues. CDR1 is LGHNA, CDR2 YSYQKL, per germline. Incomplete CDR3 DNA: TGTGCCAGCAGCCCACTGGGGGGGGCGCGCTCCTATGAACAGTAC. Amino acids: CASSPLGGARSYEQY. The CDR3, in full, reads CASSPLGGARSYEQYF.

There are a few counts of this clone. Gene labels here are mouse ones. Read coverage stops 1 residue before the CDR3 terminus; the germline J gene supplies the remainder. The J gene is TRBJ1-2, the V gene TRBV3; D unclear. Trimming removed 4 bases from V and 0 bases from J, with 6 bases in between. The CDR3 length is 13 residues. In germline, CDR1 is SNHLY, CDR2 FYNGKV (reference sequence). CDR3 loop: CASSSTTNSDYTF. The DNA read from the CDR3 is TGTGCCAGCAGCTCGACAACAAACTCCGACTACACC.

In regard to this clone: Gene labels here are mouse ones. The read terminates 1 residue before the CDR3 end, so the remaining end is supplied by the germline J gene. The chain is built from TRBV15 and TRBJ2-3; the match to TRBD1 covers 10 bases. The CDR3 contains 15 residues. CDR1 is SGHND, CDR2 FRSKSL, per germline. After removal of 5 bases from V and 1 base from J, the junction contained 3 bases not matched to a gene. CDR3 DNA (partial): TGTGCCAGCAGTGAGACAGGGGGCGGTGCAGAAACGCTGTAT. Translating it yields CASSETGGGAETLY. The whole CDR3 protein reads CASSETGGGAETLYF.